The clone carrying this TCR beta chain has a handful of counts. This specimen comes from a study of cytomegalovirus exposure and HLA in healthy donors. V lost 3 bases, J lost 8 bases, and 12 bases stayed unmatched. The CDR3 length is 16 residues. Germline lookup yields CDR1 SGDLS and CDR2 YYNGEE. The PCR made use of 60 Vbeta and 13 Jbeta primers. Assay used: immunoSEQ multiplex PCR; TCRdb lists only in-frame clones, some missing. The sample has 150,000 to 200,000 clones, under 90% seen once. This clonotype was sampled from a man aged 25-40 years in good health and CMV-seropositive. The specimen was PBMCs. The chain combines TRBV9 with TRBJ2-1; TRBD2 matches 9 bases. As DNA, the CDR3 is TGTGCCAGCAGCGGAGGGGCGGGAGGGCCCGGGGATGAGCAGTTCTTC. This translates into CASSGGAGGPGDEQFF.